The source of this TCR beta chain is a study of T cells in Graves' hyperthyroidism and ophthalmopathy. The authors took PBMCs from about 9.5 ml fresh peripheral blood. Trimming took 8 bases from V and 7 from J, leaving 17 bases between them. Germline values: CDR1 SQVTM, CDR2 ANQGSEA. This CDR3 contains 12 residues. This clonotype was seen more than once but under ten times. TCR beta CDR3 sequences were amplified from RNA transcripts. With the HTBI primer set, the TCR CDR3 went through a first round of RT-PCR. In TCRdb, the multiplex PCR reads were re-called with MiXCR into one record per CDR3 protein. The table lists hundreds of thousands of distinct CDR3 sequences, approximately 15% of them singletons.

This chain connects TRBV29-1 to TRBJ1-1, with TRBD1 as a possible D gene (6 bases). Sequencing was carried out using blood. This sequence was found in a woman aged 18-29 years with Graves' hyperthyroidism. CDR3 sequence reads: CSLPGVTGEAFF. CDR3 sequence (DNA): TGCAGCCTGCCAGGGGTTACGGGTGAAGCTTTCTTT.